This TCR beta chain was recorded in a study of cytomegalovirus exposure and HLA in healthy donors. At the level of the study: A prior study identified 117 million unique TCR beta sequences from roughly 180 million T cells.

13 Jbeta primers and 60 Vbeta primers were used for the PCR. Generated by immunoSEQ multiplex PCR, the TCRdb table keeps only in-frame clones and is missing some. Among fewer than 250,000 clones listed, approximately 87% were seen once. V shed 1 base and J shed 1 base, with 7 bases lying between them. Germline values: CDR1 LGHNA, CDR2 YNFKEQ. The CDR3 is 15 residues long. With regard to this clone: Its target is not known.

Participants comprised healthy donors of bone marrow. Study results and caveats: An apparent linkage of common viral pathogens to several of the most significant clusters emerged in a later analysis. The study dropped some indistinguishable V segments, TRBV6-2 and TRBV6-3 among them.

The TCR comes from a man younger than 45 in good health and CMV-seronegative. The sequencing input was PBMCs. The chain joins TRBV4-2 to TRBJ1-4; the D is unclear. This chain's CDR3 is CASSQASRTNEKLFF. DNA for the CDR3: TGTGCCAGCAGCCAAGCCTCTCGAACTAATGAAAAACTGTTTTTT.